The entry below gives a single TCR beta chain sequence along with its context. Its matching antigen is unknown. Documented time point: newly diagnosed GD, antithyroid drugs for less than 3 months. After RNA was extracted from PBMCs, the TCR library was made from it. The CDR3 length is 16 residues. Deletions cut 7 bases from V and 0 bases from J, with 15 bases between. CDR1 and CDR2 from the germline V gene are MNHNS and SASEGT. The record originates from a study of regulatory T cells in long-lasting Graves disease. The study's findings and limits: Thyroid tissue was not sampled; only peripheral blood was.

Libraries of TCR beta came from iRepertoire HTBI primers plus Arm-PCR of CDR3 regions. TCRdb re-called the multiplex PCR reads through MiXCR, storing one row per CDR3 protein. The sample includes a few hundred thousand distinct CDR3 sequences, 15% of them seen just once. This sample also belongs to another study, concerning T cells in Graves' hyperthyroidism and ophthalmopathy. That paper adds: Aged 18 to 65, the patients had hyperthyroidism that was newly diagnosed and had lasted under 2 months.

V usage is TRBV6-1 and J usage is TRBJ2-2; D remains unclear. This receptor was taken from a woman between 35 and 50 years old with Graves disease. The source was peripheral blood mononuclear cells (PBMCs), collected at new diagnosis, from a patient treated with antithyroid drugs. The CDR3 loop reads CASNPYLDTNTGELFF. In nucleotides, the CDR3 is TGTGCCAGCAATCCGTATCTAGACACGAACACCGGGGAGCTGTTTTTT.